This T cell receptor beta chain was identified during a study of T cells in Graves' hyperthyroidism and ophthalmopathy. Whole-study results and caveats: Ophthalmopathy was identified by the model a median 6.5 months ahead of onset. Most thyroid clonotypes with frequency above 0.001 were detected in blood.

This clonotype was counted ten times or more. Its antigen remains unidentified. Uncontrolled infection, other autoimmune disease, pregnancy or lactation excluded patients. TCR beta CDR3 regions were amplified from RNA. HTBI primers were used for first-round RT-PCR of the TCR CDR3. TCRdb processed the multiplex PCR reads anew with MiXCR; each CDR3 protein has one entry. The table records about 570,000 distinct CDR3 sequences, about 43% of them present only once. The specimen sequenced was peripheral blood or thyroid tissue (not recorded which). The sequence derives from an adult woman with Graves' disease, either hyperthyroidism or ophthalmopathy (not recorded which).

As DNA, the CDR3 is TGTGCCAGCAGCTTTGCCCCAAGGGGGAACTATGGCTACACCTTC. This codes for CASSFAPRGNYGYTF. The gene calls are TRBV7-9 and TRBJ1-2; possibly TRBD1 for D (6 bases). The CDR3 has 15 residues. Trimming removed 3 bases at V and 2 bases at J, with 13 bases between. Per germline, CDR1 SEHNR and CDR2 FQNEAQ (reference sequence).